Here is one T cell receptor beta chain with its context. The data were obtained in a study of blood T cell repertoires in COVID-19. Study in general: Whether acute or convalescent, the COVID-19 samples came from the United States, Italy and Spain. PBMCs, B-cell-depleted T cells, or T cells provided the cDNA or gDNA that made up the material.

Deletions cut 4 bases from V and 2 bases from J, with 9 bases between. Germline CDR1 and CDR2: SGDLS and YYNGEE. The CDR3 runs to 13 residues. In the authors' workflow: Amplified reference gene primers provided the basis for estimating nucleated cell counts. Only in-frame clones appear in the TCRdb table, and some are missing; sequencing was by immunoSEQ multiplex PCR. D and trimming were read from the DNA, whereas the V and J calls and clone size are those reported in that table. Among some 250,000 clones listed, around 83% were seen once. The chain combines TRBV9 with TRBJ1-1; unclear D gene. This receptor was identified in a young man who had recovered from COVID-19. Sequencing was carried out using peripheral blood. CDR3: CASSLRGNTEAFF. CDR3 DNA sequence: TGTGCCAGCAGCTTGCGGGGAAACACTGAAGCTTTCTTT.